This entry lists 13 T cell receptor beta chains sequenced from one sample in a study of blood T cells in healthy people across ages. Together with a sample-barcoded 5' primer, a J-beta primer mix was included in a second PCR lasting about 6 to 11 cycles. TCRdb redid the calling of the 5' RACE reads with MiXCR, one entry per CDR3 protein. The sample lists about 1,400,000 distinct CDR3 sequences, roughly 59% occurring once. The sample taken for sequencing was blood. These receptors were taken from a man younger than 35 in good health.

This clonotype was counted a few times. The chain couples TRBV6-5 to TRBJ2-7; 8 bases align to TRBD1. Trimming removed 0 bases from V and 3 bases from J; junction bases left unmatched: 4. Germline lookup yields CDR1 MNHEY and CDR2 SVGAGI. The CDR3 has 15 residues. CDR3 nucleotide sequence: TGTGCCAGCAGTTACTCGGAGGGACAGGACTACGAGCAGTACTTC. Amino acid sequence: CASSYSEGQDYEQYF.

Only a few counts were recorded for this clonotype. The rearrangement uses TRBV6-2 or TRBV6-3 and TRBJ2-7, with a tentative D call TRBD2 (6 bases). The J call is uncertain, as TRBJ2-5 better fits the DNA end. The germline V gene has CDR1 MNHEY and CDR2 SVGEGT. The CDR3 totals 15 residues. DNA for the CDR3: TGTGCCAGCAGTTACGCGGGACTCGGGAGAAGGACCCAGTACTTC. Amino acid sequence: CASSYAGLGRRTQYF.

CDR3 coding DNA: TGTGCCAGCAGTGGGGGCCTTAGCGGGGATGGCACAGATACGCAGTATTTT. This gives the protein CASSGGLSGDGTDTQYF. The chain is built from TRBV25-1 and TRBJ2-3, with TRBD2 matching 8 bases. Germline V gene lookup returns CDR1 MGHDK and CDR2 SYGVNS. The CDR3 length is 17 residues. The V gene end was trimmed by 4 bases and the J gene end by 1 base; junction bases not matched to a gene: 10. Looking up the rest from reference TRBV25-1 and TRBJ2-3 gives the full variable domain: EADIYQTPRYLVIGTGKKITLECSQTMGHDKMYWYQQDPGMELHLIHYSYGVNSTEKGDLSSESTVSRIRTEHFPLTLESARPSHTSQYLCASSGGLSGDGTDTQYFGPGTRLTVL.

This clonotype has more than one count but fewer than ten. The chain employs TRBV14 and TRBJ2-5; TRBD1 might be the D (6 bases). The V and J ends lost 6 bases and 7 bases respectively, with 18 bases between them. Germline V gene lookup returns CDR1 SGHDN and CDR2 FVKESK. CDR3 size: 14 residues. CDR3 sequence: CASSLQGPGGTQYF. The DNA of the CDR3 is TGTGCCAGCAGTTTACAGGGTCCCGGAGGGACCCAGTACTTC.

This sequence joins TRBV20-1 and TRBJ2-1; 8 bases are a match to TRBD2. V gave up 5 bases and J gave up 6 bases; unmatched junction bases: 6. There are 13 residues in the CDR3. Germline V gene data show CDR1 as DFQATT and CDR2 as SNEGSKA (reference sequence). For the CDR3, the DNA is TGCAGTGCTCTCGGACTAGCAAGCAATGAGCAGTTCTTC. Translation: CSALGLASNEQFF.

The CDR3 protein is CASSLDSVTEAFF. Here the CDR3 DNA reads TGTGCCAGCAGCTTAGATTCGGTAACTGAAGCTTTCTTT. J is TRBJ1-1 and V is TRBV11-2; D remains unclear. Germline V gives CDR1 SGHAT, CDR2 FQNNGV. The CDR3 has 13 amino acids. The V end was cut by 0 bases, the J end by 5 bases, with 7 bases between.

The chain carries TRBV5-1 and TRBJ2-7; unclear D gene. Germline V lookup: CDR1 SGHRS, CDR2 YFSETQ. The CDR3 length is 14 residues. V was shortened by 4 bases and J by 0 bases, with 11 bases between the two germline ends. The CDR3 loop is CASSPETVSYEQYF. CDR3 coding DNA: TGCGCCAGCAGCCCGGAAACAGTCTCCTACGAGCAGTACTTC.

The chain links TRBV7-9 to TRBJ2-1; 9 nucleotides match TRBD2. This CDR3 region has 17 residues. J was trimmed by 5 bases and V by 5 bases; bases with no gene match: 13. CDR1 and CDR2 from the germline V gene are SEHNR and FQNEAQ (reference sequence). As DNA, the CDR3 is TGTGCCAGCAGCAGAGAACCGGGACTAGCCTCTCACAATGAGCAGTTCTTC. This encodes CASSREPGLASHNEQFF.

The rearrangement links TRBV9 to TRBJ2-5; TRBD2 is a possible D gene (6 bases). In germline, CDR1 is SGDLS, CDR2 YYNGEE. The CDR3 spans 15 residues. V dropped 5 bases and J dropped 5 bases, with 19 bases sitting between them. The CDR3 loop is CASSDRRDPGETQYF. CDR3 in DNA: TGTGCCAGCAGTGATCGGCGGGACCCGGGGGAGACCCAGTACTTC.

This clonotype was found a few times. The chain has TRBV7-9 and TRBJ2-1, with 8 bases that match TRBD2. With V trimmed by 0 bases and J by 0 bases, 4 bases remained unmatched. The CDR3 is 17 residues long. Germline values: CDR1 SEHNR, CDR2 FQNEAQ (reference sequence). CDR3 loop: CASSLAAGGPSYNEQFF. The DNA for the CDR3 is TGTGCCAGCAGCTTAGCGGCGGGAGGTCCCTCCTACAATGAGCAGTTCTTC.

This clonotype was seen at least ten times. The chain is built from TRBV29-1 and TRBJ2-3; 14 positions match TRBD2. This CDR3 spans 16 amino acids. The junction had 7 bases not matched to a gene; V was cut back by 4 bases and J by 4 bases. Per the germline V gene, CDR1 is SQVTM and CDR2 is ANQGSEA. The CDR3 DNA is TGCAGCGTTGTGCGGGGACTAGCGGGAGTGGCAGATACGCAGTATTTT. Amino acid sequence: CSVVRGLAGVADTQYF.

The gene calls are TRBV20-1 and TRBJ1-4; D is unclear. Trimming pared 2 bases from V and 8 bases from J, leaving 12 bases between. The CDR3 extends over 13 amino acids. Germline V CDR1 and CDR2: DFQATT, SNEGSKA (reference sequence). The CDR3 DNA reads TGCAGTGCTAGATCTGATCCCGGGGAAAAACTGTTTTTT. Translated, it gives CSARSDPGEKLFF.

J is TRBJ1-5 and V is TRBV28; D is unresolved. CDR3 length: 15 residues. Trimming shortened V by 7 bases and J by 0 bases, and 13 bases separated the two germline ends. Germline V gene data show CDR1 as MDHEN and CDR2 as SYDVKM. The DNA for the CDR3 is TGTGCCAGCAACCAAGAACTTTATAGCAATCAGCCCCAGCATTTT. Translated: CASNQELYSNQPQHF.